This entry lists 31 T cell receptor beta chains sequenced from one sample in a study of lymphopenia after photon versus proton radiotherapy. Generated by immunoSEQ multiplex PCR, the TCRdb table keeps only in-frame clones and is missing some. The table lists 30,000 or so clones, around nine tenths of them singletons. The sample here was peripheral blood, taken from a patient treated with proton-based radiotherapy. The receptors were sampled from an older woman with cholangiocarcinoma. Some clones in this sample may be carry-over from other donors' samples.

J is TRBJ2-5 and V is TRBV7-2, with D tentatively TRBD1 or TRBD2 (5 bases each). Germline CDR1 is SGHTA and CDR2 is FQGNSA. Trimming removed 0 bases from V and 5 bases from J, with 10 bases in between. The CDR3 spans 14 residues. The CDR3 is CASSLAGWGETQYF. DNA of the CDR3: TGTGCCAGCAGCTTAGCCGGCTGGGGGGAGACCCAGTACTTC.

The chain is built from TRBV27 and TRBJ2-3; D is ambiguous. Germline values: CDR1 MNHEY, CDR2 SMNVEV (reference sequence). This CDR3 region has 14 residues. V lost 6 bases and J 0 bases, leaving 10 bases between the germline ends. CDR3 loop: CASRSTTSTDTQYF. The CDR3 nucleotides are TGTGCCAGCAGGTCCACTACAAGCACAGATACGCAGTATTTT.

The gene calls are TRBV2 and TRBJ2-6; D gene uncertain. The CDR3 covers 14 residues. The V end was cut by 8 bases, the J end by 0 bases, with 8 bases between. Germline V lookup: CDR1 SNHLY, CDR2 FYNNEI. As DNA, the CDR3 is TGTGCCAGCTCGAAGGGCTCTGGGGCCAACGTCCTGACTTTC. This encodes CASSKGSGANVLTF.

This clone was counted once. The V call is TRBV7-2, the J call TRBJ1-1; a weak D match, TRBD1 (5 bases). Germline V gene sequence: CDR1 SGHTA, CDR2 FQGNSA. With 5 bases removed from V and 6 bases from J, the gap between germline ends came to 16 bases. The CDR3 runs to 14 residues. The CDR3 DNA follows: TGTGCCAGCAGCATCAAGCCGGGGCGAGCTGAAGCTTTCTTT. Translating gives CASSIKPGRAEAFF.

V gene TRBV2 combines with J gene TRBJ1-5; possibly TRBD1 for D (5 bases). Germline lookup yields CDR1 SNHLY and CDR2 FYNNEI. The CDR3 is 15 residues long. The V end was cut by 3 bases, the J end by 0 bases, with 9 bases between. The CDR3 loop is CASSETAYSNQPQHF. For the CDR3, the DNA is TGTGCCAGCAGTGAGACAGCGTATAGCAATCAGCCCCAGCATTTT. Full variable domain (outside the CDR3, taken from reference TRBV2 and TRBJ1-5): EPEVTQTPSHQVTQMGQEVILRCVPISNHLYFYWYRQILGQKVEFLVSFYNNEISEKSEIFDDQFSVERPDGSNFTLKIRSTKLEDSAMYFCASSETAYSNQPQHFGDGTRLSIL.

CDR3 sequence: CASSIKARGLGETQYF. As DNA, the CDR3 is TGTGCCAGTAGTATCAAGGCCAGGGGGCTAGGGGAGACCCAGTACTTC. The V and J genes are TRBV19 and TRBJ2-5, with 8 bases lining up with TRBD1. The trim removed 3 bases at V and 5 bases at J, leaving 11 bases unmatched. Germline assignment: CDR1 LNHDA and CDR2 SQIVND (reference sequence). The CDR3 sequence is 16 residues long.

This clone was detected only once. The chain uses TRBV7-9 and TRBJ1-5; 7 nucleotides line up with TRBD1. Germline V gives CDR1 SEHNR, CDR2 FQNEAQ (reference sequence). With V trimmed by 10 bases and J by 2 bases, 5 bases remained unmatched. This CDR3 comprises 13 residues. CDR3 sequence: CAIQGGGNQPQHF. The CDR3 DNA sequence: TGTGCCATTCAGGGGGGTGGCAATCAGCCCCAGCATTTT.

This rearrangement joins TRBV4-1 to TRBJ2-3, with 8 bases lining up with TRBD2. Trimming at V came to 0 bases and at J to 0 bases, leaving 17 bases not matched to a gene. This CDR3 region has 21 residues. In germline, CDR1 is MGHRA, CDR2 YSYEKL. The CDR3, as DNA: TGCGCCAGCAGCCAAGAAGTCAATTCGGCGGGAGGTAGTCTTAGCACAGATACGCAGTATTTT. Its protein is CASSQEVNSAGGSLSTDTQYF.

The rearrangement uses TRBV27 and TRBJ2-7; a weak D match, TRBD2 (5 bases). Germline values: CDR1 MNHEY, CDR2 SMNVEV (reference sequence). The CDR3 totals 15 residues. Trimming shortened V by 6 bases and J by 3 bases, and 18 bases separated the two germline ends. CDR3 protein: CASSRTYRDNYEQYF. The CDR3 DNA reads as TGTGCCAGCAGCCGGACCTATCGGGATAACTACGAGCAGTACTTC.

CDR3 in amino acids: CASSSHPGQIGSEAFF. In nucleotides, the CDR3 is TGTGCCAGCAGCTCTCACCCGGGACAGATCGGGTCTGAAGCTTTCTTT. This rearrangement joins TRBV5-6 to TRBJ1-1; 7 bases align to TRBD1. V shed 3 bases, J shed 6 bases, and the junction held 14 bases outside the gene matches. From germline, CDR1 is SGHDT and CDR2 YYEEEE. The CDR3 length is 16 residues.

CDR3: CASSGTGSNEQFF. As DNA, the CDR3 is TGTGCCAGCAGTGGGACAGGGAGCAATGAGCAGTTCTTC. The chain combines TRBV6-4 with TRBJ2-1; 8 bases are a match to TRBD1. Per germline, CDR1 MRHNA and CDR2 SNTAGT. With 4 bases clipped from V and 6 bases from J, the junction kept 2 bases outside the gene matches. The CDR3 runs 13 residues.

The chain uses TRBV4-2 and TRBJ1-2; D is possibly TRBD1 (5 bases). The CDR3 has 14 residues. Per germline, CDR1 LGHNA and CDR2 YNFKEQ. V lost 0 bases and J lost 4, with 9 bases in between. The CDR3 here is CASSQDGGGYGYTF. In DNA, the CDR3 is TGTGCCAGCAGCCAAGACGGGGGGGGCTATGGCTACACCTTC.

The gene calls are TRBV23-1 and TRBJ2-1; 8 nucleotides line up with TRBD2. TRBV23-1 is annotated as an ORF whose role is uncertain. The CDR3 runs to 17 residues. The trim removed 5 bases at V and 7 bases at J, leaving 16 bases unmatched. The CDR3 bases are TGCGCCAGCAGTTACTGGTCAGGCAGGACTAGCTGGAATGAGCAGTTCTTC. Translation gives CASSYWSGRTSWNEQFF.

This clone was seen just once. This chain uses TRBV27 with TRBJ2-7; 8 bases line up with TRBD1. V lost 6 bases, J lost 2 bases, and 9 bases stayed unmatched. CDR3 length equals 15 residues. CDR1 and CDR2 from the germline V gene are MNHEY and SMNVEV (reference sequence). The CDR3 coding sequence is TGTGCCAGCAGAAAAGGACAGGGAAACACCTACGAGCAGTACTTC. As protein: CASRKGQGNTYEQYF.

The V and J genes are TRBV5-4 and TRBJ2-5, with D maybe TRBD2 (6 bases). The DNA end favors TRBJ2-7, so the J call may be wrong. The CDR3 has 14 amino acids. The germline V gene has CDR1 SGHNT and CDR2 YYREEE (reference sequence). For the CDR3, the DNA is TGTGCCAGCAGCTTAGGCGGGGAGACCTACGAGCAGTACTTC. Translating gives CASSLGGETYEQYF.

The chain joins TRBV6-6 to TRBJ2-7; D is uncertain. V was pared by 2 bases and J by 9 bases, with 8 bases between. This CDR3 spans 11 amino acids. CDR1 and CDR2 from the germline V gene are MNHNY and SVGAGI (reference sequence). CDR3 coding DNA: TGTGCCAGCAGTTACATGCAGGTGCAGTACTTC. It yields the protein CASSYMQVQYF.

This clone is termed large. Other DNA sequences in this sample translate to the same CDR3. The gene calls are TRBV9 and TRBJ2-7, with D perhaps matching TRBD1 or TRBD2 (5 bases each). The V end was cut by 3 bases, the J end by 2 bases, with 9 bases between. This CDR3 has 13 amino acids. The V gene's germline CDR1 is SGDLS and CDR2 YYNGEE. The chain's CDR3 is CASSGQGAYEQYF. The CDR3 nucleotides are TGTGCCAGCAGCGGTCAGGGAGCCTACGAGCAGTACTTC.

DNA of the CDR3: TGTGCCAGCAGTCCACAACCGGGACATTTAAGCACAGATACGCAGTATTTT. This gives the protein CASSPQPGHLSTDTQYF. This chain uses TRBV27 with TRBJ2-3; possibly TRBD1 for D (6 bases). Trimming pared 5 bases from V and 0 bases from J, leaving 18 bases between. CDR1 is MNHEY and CDR2 is SMNVEV in the germline V gene (reference sequence). The CDR3 is made up of 17 amino acids.

In regard to this clone: The junction differs from germline at one of its ends, possibly a read error. Here the CDR3 DNA reads TGCGCCAGCAGCCAAGATAGGAATGAAAAACTGTTTTTT. This codes for CASSQDRNEKLFF. This chain connects TRBV7-9 to TRBJ1-4; D uncertain. The CDR3 loop spans 13 amino acids. Germline V CDR1 and CDR2: SEHNR, FQNEAQ (reference sequence).

This clone was counted between two and nine times. The V gene is TRBV10-3, the J gene TRBJ1-6, with D hard to call. With 6 bases removed from V and 5 bases from J, the gap between germline ends came to 5 bases. Germline V gene data show CDR1 as ENHRY and CDR2 as SYGVKD. The CDR3 runs to 12 residues. The CDR3 sequence is CAIRRDNSPLHF. The CDR3 DNA follows: TGTGCCATCAGGCGGGATAATTCACCCCTCCACTTT.

The chain carries TRBV4-1 and TRBJ1-2; 7 bases are a match to TRBD1. The CDR3 contains 16 residues. CDR1 is MGHRA and CDR2 is YSYEKL in the germline V gene. With 0 bases clipped from V and 4 bases from J, the junction kept 8 bases outside the gene matches. CDR3 loop: CASSQEVEGAIYGYTF. Here the CDR3 DNA reads TGCGCCAGCAGCCAAGAAGTGGAGGGGGCAATCTATGGCTACACCTTC.

V is TRBV30 and J is TRBJ2-5; a weak D match, TRBD1 (7 bases). The V end lost 0 bases, the J end lost 5 bases, and 13 bases lay between the germline ends. The CDR3 loop spans 14 amino acids. CDR1 is GTSNPN, CDR2 SVGIG, per germline (reference sequence). CDR3 in amino acids: CAWSVQAGGETQYF. Written as DNA, the CDR3 is TGTGCCTGGAGTGTACAGGCAGGGGGGGAGACCCAGTACTTC.

V is TRBV7-2 and J is TRBJ1-6; D is uncertain. Germline values: CDR1 SGHTA, CDR2 FQGNSA. Trimming shortened V by 1 base and J by 0 bases, and 13 bases separated the two germline ends. This CDR3 contains 18 residues. CDR3 amino acids: CASSLEDAVGSYNSPLHF. In DNA, the CDR3 is TGTGCCAGCAGCTTAGAGGACGCGGTGGGCTCCTATAATTCACCCCTCCACTTT. Supplemented by reference TRBV7-2 and TRBJ1-6, the full variable domain reads GAGVSQSPSNKVTEKGKDVELRCDPISGHTALYWYRQSLGQGLEFLIYFQGNSAPDKSGLPSDRFSAERTGGSVSTLTIQRTQQEDSAVYLCASSLEDAVGSYNSPLHFGNGTRLTVT.

This clone was picked up one time. J is TRBJ2-5 and V is TRBV4-1; 8 nucleotides line up with TRBD1. The V and J ends lost 2 bases and 1 base, in that order; junction bases with no gene match: 6. This CDR3 is 16 amino acids long. Germline lookup yields CDR1 MGHRA and CDR2 YSYEKL. In DNA form, the CDR3 reads TGCGCCAGCAGCCAACAGGGGGCGCCGCCCCAAGAGACCCAGTACTTC. It is translated as CASSQQGAPPQETQYF.

This rearrangement joins TRBV18 to TRBJ2-7; 10 nucleotides match TRBD2. CDR1 is KGHSH, CDR2 LQKENI, per germline. The CDR3 is 16 amino acids. The ends lost 3 bases at V and 2 bases at J; junction bases unmatched: 7. The CDR3 region is CASSPTQTSGTYEQYF. In DNA, the CDR3 is TGTGCCAGCTCACCCACGCAAACTAGCGGGACCTACGAGCAGTACTTC.

The sample holds a few counts of this clone. The genes are TRBV4-1 and TRBJ2-5, with D possibly TRBD2 on 5 matching bases. Trimming took off 1 base at V and 5 bases at J, with 14 bases between the two ends. The CDR3 runs to 15 residues. Germline CDR1 reads MGHRA; CDR2 reads YSYEKL. The CDR3 here is CASSQALGHRETQYF. The CDR3 DNA reads TGCGCCAGCAGCCAAGCACTAGGGCATAGGGAGACCCAGTACTTC.

This clone was seen a handful of times. This chain links TRBV7-8 with TRBJ2-7; perhaps D is TRBD1 or TRBD2 (6 bases each). The CDR3 has 15 residues. Germline V CDR1 and CDR2: SGHVS, FQNEAQ. Trimming pared 5 bases from V and 1 base from J, leaving 15 bases between. CDR3 region: CASSPVGGSSYEQYF. In DNA form, the CDR3 reads TGTGCCAGCAGCCCAGTGGGGGGCTCTTCCTACGAGCAGTACTTC.

This sequence joins TRBV7-3 and TRBJ2-3; no clear D. Germline-derived CDR1 and CDR2 are SGHTA and FQGTGA. CDR3 length equals 14 residues. Trimming took 2 bases from V and 4 from J, leaving 10 bases between them. This CDR3 reads CASSLARYSDTQYF. In DNA, the CDR3 is TGTGCCAGCAGCTTAGCTCGCTACTCAGATACGCAGTATTTT.

The chain's CDR3 is CASSLGQVYEQYF. DNA for the CDR3: TGTGCCAGCAGTTTAGGACAGGTGTACGAGCAGTACTTC. The V gene is TRBV27, the J gene TRBJ2-7, with TRBD1 matching 7 bases. The CDR3 covers 13 residues. From germline, CDR1 is MNHEY and CDR2 SMNVEV (reference sequence). Trimming at V came to 2 bases and at J to 4 bases, leaving 2 bases not matched to a gene.

J is TRBJ2-1 and V is TRBV6-1; D ambiguous. Trimming took 2 bases from V and 6 from J, leaving 14 bases between them. This CDR3 region has 15 residues. The germline V gene has CDR1 MNHNS and CDR2 SASEGT. This chain's CDR3 is CASSENIALGNEQFF. The CDR3 bases are TGTGCCAGCAGTGAAAACATAGCTCTTGGCAATGAGCAGTTCTTC.

The chain employs TRBV7-2 and TRBJ2-5, with a weak D call TRBD1 (6 bases). Germline CDR1 is SGHTA and CDR2 is FQGNSA. The V gene lost 9 bases and the J gene lost 2 bases, with 13 bases spanning the gap. CDR3 length: 13 residues. CDR3 DNA: TGTGCCAGTAATGACAGGCGTCAAGAGACCCAGTACTTC. Encoded protein: CASNDRRQETQYF.